The 4 T cell receptor beta chains below come from one sample, sequenced in a study of early T cells in non-severe SARS-CoV-2 infection. Each CDR3 protein is one row after TCRdb ran MiXCR on the 5' RACE reads. Of tens of thousands of distinct CDR3 sequences listed, 4.3% are singletons. Material: whole blood. The receptors here all came from an adult who was a healthcare worker with PCR-confirmed SARS-CoV-2 infection or an uninfected control (not recorded which).

This sequence joins TRBV12-2 and TRBJ1-1; TRBD1, the table's D call, was not compared with the DNA. TRBV12-2 is marked as a pseudogene. The CDR3 length is 15 residues. CDR3 nucleotide sequence: TGTGCAAGTCGCCAGGGGGACAGCGAGAACACTGAAGCTTTCTTT. This gives the protein CASRQGDSENTEAFF.

At least ten counts were recorded for this clonotype. The gene calls are TRBV14 and TRBJ2-3; TRBD2 agrees at 8 bases. This CDR3 is built from 17 residues. From germline, CDR1 is SGHDN and CDR2 FVKESK. Losses at the gene ends were 4 bases for V and 4 bases for J; bases not matched to a gene: 13. CDR3 region: CASSPPTPGRAADTQYF. The CDR3 DNA reads as TGTGCCAGCAGCCCACCGACCCCCGGGAGGGCGGCAGATACGCAGTATTTT.

This clonotype was picked up a small number of times. The rearrangement uses TRBV4-2 and TRBJ2-3; D is unresolved. Germline values: CDR1 LGHNA, CDR2 YNFKEQ. This CDR3 contains 12 residues. The V end lost 0 bases, the J end lost 10 bases, and 8 bases lay between the germline ends. Written as DNA, the CDR3 is TGTGCCAGCAGCCAAGATCATCGATCGCAGTATTTT. It yields the protein CASSQDHRSQYF.

Ten or more counts support this clonotype. V usage is TRBV11-2 and J usage is TRBJ2-1; 7 nucleotides line up with TRBD1. Per the germline V gene, CDR1 is SGHAT and CDR2 is FQNNGV. The CDR3 length is 14 residues. The J segment lost 2 bases and the V segment lost 3 bases, leaving 1 base of the junction unmatched. As DNA, the CDR3 is TGTGCCAGCAGCTTGCAGGGGGCCTACAATGAGCAGTTCTTC. Its translation is CASSLQGAYNEQFF.